This T cell receptor beta chain stems from a study of T-cell memory formation after mild COVID-19. Regarding the study as a whole: Researchers report contracting CD4+ clones mostly in CM and EM, with CD8+ clones in EMRA. Later expanders leaned toward CD4+, whereas clones contracting from day 15 to 85 were balanced CD4/CD8. Cross-reactive memory appears to have joined, as suggested by some responding clones showing up in pre-infection memory.

As to this clonotype: Its antigen remains unknown.

TCRdb reanalysed the 5' RACE reads using MiXCR and keeps one entry per CDR3 protein. The data contain a few hundred thousand distinct CDR3 sequences, 16% of them singletons. Trimming cost V 4 bases and J 2 bases, with 9 bases left between them. CDR1 is SGHRS, CDR2 YFSETQ, per germline. There are 13 residues in the CDR3. The chain combines TRBV5-1 with TRBJ1-2; D gene uncertain. Sequencing was performed on PBMCs or a T cell subset sorted from them (not recorded which). The TCR originated in a man younger than 35 who had mild COVID-19 (a few samples of this study predate the infection). Cell type and time point are not known. The CDR3 sequence: CASSITVNYGYTF. The DNA of the CDR3 is TGCGCCAGCAGCATTACAGTAAACTATGGCTACACCTTC.